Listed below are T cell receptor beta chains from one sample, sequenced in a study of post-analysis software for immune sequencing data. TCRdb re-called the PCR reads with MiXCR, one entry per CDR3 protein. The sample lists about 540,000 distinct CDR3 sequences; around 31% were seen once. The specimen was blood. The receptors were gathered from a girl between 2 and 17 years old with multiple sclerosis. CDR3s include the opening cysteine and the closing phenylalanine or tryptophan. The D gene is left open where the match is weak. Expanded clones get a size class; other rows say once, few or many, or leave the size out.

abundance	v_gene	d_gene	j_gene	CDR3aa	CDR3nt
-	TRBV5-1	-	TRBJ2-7	CASSLGPDGSYEQYF	TGCGCCAGCAGCTTGGGGCCCGACGGTTCCTACGAGCAGTACTTC
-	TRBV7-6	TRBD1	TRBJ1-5	CASSLARRGRDQPQHF	TGTGCCAGCAGCTTAGCGCGAAGGGGGCGCGATCAGCCCCAGCATTTT
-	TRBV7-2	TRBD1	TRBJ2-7	CASTFLGQGEHEQYF	TGTGCCAGCACCTTCCTCGGCCAGGGGGAGCACGAGCAGTACTTC
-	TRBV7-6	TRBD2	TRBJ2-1	CASSLAGASGGVNNEQFF	TGTGCCAGCAGCTTAGCGGGGGCTAGCGGGGGCGTCAACAATGAGCAGTTCTTC
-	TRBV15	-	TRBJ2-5	CATRTQYF	TGTGCCACCAGGACCCAGTACTTC
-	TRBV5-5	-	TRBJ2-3	CASSLETEEYTDTQYF	TGTGCCAGCAGCTTGGAGACCGAAGAGTACACAGATACGCAGTATTTT
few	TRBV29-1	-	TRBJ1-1	CSVVRPANTEAFF	TGCAGCGTTGTCCGTCCAGCGAACACTGAAGCTTTCTTT
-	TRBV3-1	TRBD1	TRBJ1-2	CASSHLDRGRGYTF	TGTGCCAGCAGCCACCTAGACAGGGGTAGAGGCTACACCTTC
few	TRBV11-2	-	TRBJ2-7	CASSSAMGRLHEQYF	TGTGCCAGCAGCTCCGCGATGGGAAGGCTCCACGAGCAGTACTTC
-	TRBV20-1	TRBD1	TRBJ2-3	CSARGQGEGTDTQYF	TGCAGTGCTAGGGGACAGGGGGAGGGAACAGATACGCAGTATTTT
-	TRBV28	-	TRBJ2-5	CANSARGSSQETQYF	TGTGCCAACAGCGCTCGGGGCAGCAGCCAAGAGACCCAGTACTTC
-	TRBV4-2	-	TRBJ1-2	CASSQVQGDNYGYTF	TGTGCCAGCAGCCAAGTCCAGGGCGATAACTATGGCTACACCTTC
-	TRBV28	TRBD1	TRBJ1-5	CASSLQGADQPQHF	TGTGCCAGCAGTCTACAGGGGGCCGATCAGCCCCAGCATTTT
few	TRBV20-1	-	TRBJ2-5	CSAIRGDIQETQYF	TGCAGTGCTATTCGGGGGGACATACAAGAGACCCAGTACTTC
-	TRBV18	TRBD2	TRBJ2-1	CASSTSGGARQFF	TGTGCCAGCTCGACTAGCGGGGGGGCTCGGCAGTTCTTC